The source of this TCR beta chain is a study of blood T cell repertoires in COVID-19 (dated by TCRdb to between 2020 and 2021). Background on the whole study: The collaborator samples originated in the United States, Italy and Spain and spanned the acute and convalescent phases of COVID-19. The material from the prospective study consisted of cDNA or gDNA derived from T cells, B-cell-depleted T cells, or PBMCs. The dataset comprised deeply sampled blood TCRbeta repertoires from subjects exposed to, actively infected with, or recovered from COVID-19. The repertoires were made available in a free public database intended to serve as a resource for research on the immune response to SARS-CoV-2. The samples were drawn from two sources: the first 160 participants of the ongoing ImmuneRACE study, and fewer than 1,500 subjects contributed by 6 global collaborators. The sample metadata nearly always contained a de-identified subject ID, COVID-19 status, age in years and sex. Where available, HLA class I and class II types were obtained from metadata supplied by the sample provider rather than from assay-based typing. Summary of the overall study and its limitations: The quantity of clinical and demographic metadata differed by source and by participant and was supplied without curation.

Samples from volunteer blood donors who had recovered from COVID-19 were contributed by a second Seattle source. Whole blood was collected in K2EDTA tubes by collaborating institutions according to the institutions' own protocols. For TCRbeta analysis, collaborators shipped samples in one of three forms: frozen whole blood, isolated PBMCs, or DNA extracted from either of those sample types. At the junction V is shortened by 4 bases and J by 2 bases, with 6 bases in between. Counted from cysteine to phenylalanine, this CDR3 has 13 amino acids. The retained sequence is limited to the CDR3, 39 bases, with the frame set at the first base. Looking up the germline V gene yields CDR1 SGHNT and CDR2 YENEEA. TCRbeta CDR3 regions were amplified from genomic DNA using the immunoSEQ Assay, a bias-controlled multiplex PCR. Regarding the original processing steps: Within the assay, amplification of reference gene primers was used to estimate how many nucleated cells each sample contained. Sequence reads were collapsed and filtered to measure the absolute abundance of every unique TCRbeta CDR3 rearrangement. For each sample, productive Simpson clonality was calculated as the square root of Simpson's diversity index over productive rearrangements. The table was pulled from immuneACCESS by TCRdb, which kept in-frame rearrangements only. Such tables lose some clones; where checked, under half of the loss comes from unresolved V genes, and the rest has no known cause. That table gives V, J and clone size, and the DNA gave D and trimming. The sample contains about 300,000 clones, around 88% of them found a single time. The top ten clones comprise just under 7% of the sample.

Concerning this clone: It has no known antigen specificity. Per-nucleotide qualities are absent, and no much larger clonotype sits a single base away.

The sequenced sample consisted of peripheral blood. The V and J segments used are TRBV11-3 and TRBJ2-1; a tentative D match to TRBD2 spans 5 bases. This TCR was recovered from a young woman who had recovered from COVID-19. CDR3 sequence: CASSYGAYNEQFF. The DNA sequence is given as TGTGCCAGCAGCTACGGGGCCTACAATGAGCAGTTCTTC.